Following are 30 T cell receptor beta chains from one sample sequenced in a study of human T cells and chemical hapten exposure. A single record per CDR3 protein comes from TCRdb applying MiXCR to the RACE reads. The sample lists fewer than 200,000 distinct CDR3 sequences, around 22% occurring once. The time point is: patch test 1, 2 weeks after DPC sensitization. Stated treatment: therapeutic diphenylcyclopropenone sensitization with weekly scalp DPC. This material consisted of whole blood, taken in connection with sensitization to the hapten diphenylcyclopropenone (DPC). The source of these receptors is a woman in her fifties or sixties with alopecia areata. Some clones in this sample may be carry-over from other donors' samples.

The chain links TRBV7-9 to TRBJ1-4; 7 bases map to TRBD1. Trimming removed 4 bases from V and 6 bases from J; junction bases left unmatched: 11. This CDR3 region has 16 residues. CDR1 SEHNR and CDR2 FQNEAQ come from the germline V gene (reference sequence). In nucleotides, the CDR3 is TGTGCCAGCAGCTCCCGCTCGAAAACAGGGGATGAAAAACTGTTTTTT. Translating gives CASSSRSKTGDEKLFF.

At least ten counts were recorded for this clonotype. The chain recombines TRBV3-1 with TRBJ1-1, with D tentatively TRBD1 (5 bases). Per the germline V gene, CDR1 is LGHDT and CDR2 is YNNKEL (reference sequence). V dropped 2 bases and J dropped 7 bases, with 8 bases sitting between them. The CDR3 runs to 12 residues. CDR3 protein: CASSQRGVEAFF. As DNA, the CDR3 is TGTGCCAGCAGCCAACGGGGGGTTGAAGCTTTCTTT.

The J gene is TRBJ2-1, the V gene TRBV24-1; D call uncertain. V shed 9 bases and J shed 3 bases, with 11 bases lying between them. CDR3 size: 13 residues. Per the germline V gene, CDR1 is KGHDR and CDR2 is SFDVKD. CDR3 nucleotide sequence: TGTGCCACCCAGACGACAATCTACAATGAGCAGTTCTTC. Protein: CATQTTIYNEQFF.

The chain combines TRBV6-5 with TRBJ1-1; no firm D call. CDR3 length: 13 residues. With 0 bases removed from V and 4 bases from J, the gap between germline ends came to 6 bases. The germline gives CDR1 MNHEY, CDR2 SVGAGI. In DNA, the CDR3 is TGTGCCAGCAGTTACTCTGGCAGCACTGAAGCTTTCTTT. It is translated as CASSYSGSTEAFF.

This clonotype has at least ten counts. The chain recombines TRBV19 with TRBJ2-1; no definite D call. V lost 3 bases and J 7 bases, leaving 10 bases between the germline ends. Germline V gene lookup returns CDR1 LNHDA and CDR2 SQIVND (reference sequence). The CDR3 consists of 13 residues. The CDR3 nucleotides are TGTGCCAGTAGTATCCCCCCCTCGAATGAGCAGTTCTTC. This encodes CASSIPPSNEQFF. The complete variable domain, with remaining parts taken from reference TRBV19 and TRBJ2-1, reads DGGITQSPKYLFRKEGQNVTLSCEQNLNHDAMYWYRQDPGQGLRLIYYSQIVNDFQKGDIAEGYSVSREKKESFPLTVTSAQKNPTAFYLCASSIPPSNEQFFGPGTRLTVL.

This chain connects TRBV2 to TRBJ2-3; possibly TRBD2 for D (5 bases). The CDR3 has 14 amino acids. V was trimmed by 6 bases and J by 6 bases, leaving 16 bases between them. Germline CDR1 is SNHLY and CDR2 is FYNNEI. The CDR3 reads CASRASGKVDTQYF. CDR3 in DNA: TGTGCCAGCAGGGCTTCGGGAAAAGTGGATACGCAGTATTTT.

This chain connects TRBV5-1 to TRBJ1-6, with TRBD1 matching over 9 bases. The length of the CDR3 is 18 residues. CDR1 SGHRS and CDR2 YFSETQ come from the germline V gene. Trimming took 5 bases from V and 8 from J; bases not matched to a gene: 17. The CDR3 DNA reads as TGCGCCAGCAGTCTGACGGTTCCTTCGACAGGGGGATATTCACCCCTCCACTTT. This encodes CASSLTVPSTGGYSPLHF.

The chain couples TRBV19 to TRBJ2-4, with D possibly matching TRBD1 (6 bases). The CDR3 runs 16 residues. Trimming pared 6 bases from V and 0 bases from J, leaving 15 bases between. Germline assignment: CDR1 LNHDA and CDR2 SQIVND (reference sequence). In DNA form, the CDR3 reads TGTGCCAGTAGCACCGGGACACTAGAAGCCAAAAACATTCAGTACTTC. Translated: CASSTGTLEAKNIQYF.

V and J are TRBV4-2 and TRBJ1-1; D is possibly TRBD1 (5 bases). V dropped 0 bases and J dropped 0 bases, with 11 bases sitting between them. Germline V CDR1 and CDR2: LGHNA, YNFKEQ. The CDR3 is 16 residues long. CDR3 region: CASSQERGGVNTEAFF. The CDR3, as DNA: TGTGCCAGCAGCCAAGAACGGGGGGGGGTGAACACTGAAGCTTTCTTT.

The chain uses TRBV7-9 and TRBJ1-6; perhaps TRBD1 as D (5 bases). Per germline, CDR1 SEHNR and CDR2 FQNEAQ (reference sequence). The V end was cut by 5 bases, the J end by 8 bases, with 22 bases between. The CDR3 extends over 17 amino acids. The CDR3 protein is CASSPATWGDKDSPLHF. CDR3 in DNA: TGTGCCAGCAGCCCAGCTACTTGGGGGGATAAGGATTCACCCCTCCACTTT.

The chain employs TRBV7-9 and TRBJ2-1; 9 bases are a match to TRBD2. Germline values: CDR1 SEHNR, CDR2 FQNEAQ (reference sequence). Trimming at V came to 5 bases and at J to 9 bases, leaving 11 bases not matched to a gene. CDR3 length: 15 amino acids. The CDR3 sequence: CASSQEPSGITEQFF. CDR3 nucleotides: TGTGCCAGCAGCCAGGAGCCTAGCGGGATCACTGAGCAGTTCTTC.

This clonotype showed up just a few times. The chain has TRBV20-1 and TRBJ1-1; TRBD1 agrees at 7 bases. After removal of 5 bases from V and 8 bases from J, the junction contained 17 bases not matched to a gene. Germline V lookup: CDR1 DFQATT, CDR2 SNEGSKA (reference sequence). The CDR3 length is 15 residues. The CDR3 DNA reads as TGCAGTGCTGATACCGGGACAGTAGATAGCAACGAAGCTTTCTTT. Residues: CSADTGTVDSNEAFF.

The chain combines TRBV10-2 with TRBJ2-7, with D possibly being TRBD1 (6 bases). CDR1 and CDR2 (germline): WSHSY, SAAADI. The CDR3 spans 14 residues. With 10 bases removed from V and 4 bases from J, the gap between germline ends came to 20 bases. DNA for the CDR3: TGCGCCACCGTCCGGACAGAGGGCCCTTACGAGCAGTACTTC. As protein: CATVRTEGPYEQYF.

The CDR3, as DNA: TGCGCCAGCAGCCGCCAGAAGGGTCCCTACAATGAGCAGTTCTTC. Amino acid sequence: CASSRQKGPYNEQFF. V gene TRBV5-1 combines with J gene TRBJ2-1, with D uncertain. The CDR3 covers 15 residues. Trimming removed 4 bases at V and 2 bases at J, with 13 bases between. CDR1 is SGHRS, CDR2 YFSETQ, per germline.

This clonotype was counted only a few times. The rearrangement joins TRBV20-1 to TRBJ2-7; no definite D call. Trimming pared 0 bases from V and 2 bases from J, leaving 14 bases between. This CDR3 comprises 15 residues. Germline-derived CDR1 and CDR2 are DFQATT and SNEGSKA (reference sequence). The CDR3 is CSARDLLGSPYEQYF. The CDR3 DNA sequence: TGCAGTGCTAGAGATCTGCTGGGGTCCCCCTACGAGCAGTACTTC.

The CDR3 protein is CSAQTDRSNQPQHF. The CDR3, as DNA: TGCAGTGCCCAGACGGACAGGAGTAATCAGCCCCAGCATTTT. The genes are TRBV20-1 and TRBJ1-5; TRBD1 matches 7 bases. There are 14 residues in the CDR3. The germline CDR1 and CDR2 sequences are DFQATT and SNEGSKA (reference sequence). The V gene end was trimmed by 6 bases and the J gene end by 4 bases; junction bases not matched to a gene: 9.

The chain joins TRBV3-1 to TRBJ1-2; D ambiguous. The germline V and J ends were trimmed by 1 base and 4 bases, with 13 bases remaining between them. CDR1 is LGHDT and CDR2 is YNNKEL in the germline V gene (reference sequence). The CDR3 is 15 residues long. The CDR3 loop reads CASSQGESRRYGYTF. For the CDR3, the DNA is TGTGCCAGCAGCCAAGGGGAGTCAAGACGCTATGGCTACACCTTC. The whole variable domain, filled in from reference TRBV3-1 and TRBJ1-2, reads DTAVSQTPKYLVTQMGNDKSIKCEQNLGHDTMYWYKQDSKKFLKIMFSYNNKELIINETVPNRFSPKSPDKAHLNLHINSLELGDSAVYFCASSQGESRRYGYTFGSGTRLTVV.

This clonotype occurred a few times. CDR3 in DNA: TGTGCCAGCAGCCCAATAGCGGGAGGAGTAGCGAATGAGCAGTTCTTC. Translated: CASSPIAGGVANEQFF. The chain joins TRBV9 to TRBJ2-1; 10 bases match TRBD2. V was pared by 4 bases and J by 7 bases, with 11 bases of the junction left unmatched. Germline V gene sequence: CDR1 SGDLS, CDR2 YYNGEE. The CDR3 contains 16 residues.

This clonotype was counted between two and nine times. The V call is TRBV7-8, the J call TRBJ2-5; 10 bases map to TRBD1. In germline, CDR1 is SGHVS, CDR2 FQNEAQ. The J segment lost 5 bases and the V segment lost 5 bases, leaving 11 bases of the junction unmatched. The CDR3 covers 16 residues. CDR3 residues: CASSLYRDRGVETQYF. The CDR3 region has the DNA TGTGCCAGCAGCCTCTACCGGGACAGGGGCGTTGAGACCCAGTACTTC.

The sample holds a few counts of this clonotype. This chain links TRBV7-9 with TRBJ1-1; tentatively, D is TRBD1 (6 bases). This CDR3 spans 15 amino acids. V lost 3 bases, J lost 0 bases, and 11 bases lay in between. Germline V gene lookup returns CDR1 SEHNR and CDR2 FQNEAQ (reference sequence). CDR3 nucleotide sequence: TGTGCCAGCAGCTTCAGTCAGGGGATGAACACTGAAGCTTTCTTT. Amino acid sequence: CASSFSQGMNTEAFF.

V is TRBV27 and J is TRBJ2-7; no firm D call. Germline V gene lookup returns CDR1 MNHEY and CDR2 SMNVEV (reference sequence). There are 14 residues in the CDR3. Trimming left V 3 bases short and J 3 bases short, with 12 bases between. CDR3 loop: CASSFWGTHYEQYF. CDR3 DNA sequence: TGTGCCAGCAGTTTTTGGGGTACACACTACGAGCAGTACTTC.

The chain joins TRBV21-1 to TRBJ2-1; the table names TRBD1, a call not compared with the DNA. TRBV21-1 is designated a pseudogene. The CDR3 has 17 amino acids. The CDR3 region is CASSAISRDSHYNEQFF. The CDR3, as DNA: TGTGCCAGCAGCGCTATTTCCCGGGACAGTCACTACAATGAGCAGTTCTTC.

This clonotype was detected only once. The CDR3 nucleotides are TGTGCCAGCAGCTTAGACGGCGTGGAGCAGTTCTTC. It translates to CASSLDGVEQFF. The chain has TRBV5-4 and TRBJ2-1, with no clear D. The CDR3 contains 12 residues. V gave up 2 bases and J gave up 10 bases, with 10 bases separating them. Germline-derived CDR1 and CDR2 are SGHNT and YYREEE (reference sequence). Full variable domain (remainder filled in from reference TRBV5-4 and TRBJ2-1): ETGVTQSPTHLIKTRGQQVTLRCSSQSGHNTVSWYQQALGQGPQFIFQYYREEENGRGNFPPRFSGLQFPNYSSELNVNALELDDSALYLCASSLDGVEQFFGPGTRLTVL.

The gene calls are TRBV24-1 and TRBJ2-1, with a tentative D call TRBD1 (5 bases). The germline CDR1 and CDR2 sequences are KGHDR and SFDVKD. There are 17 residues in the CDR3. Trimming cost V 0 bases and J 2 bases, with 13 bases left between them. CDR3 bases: TGTGCCACCAGTGATTTGCTCGGACAACGAACCTACAATGAGCAGTTCTTC. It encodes CATSDLLGQRTYNEQFF.

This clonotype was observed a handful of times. This CDR3 is CASSEKADGGEQFF. The CDR3 bases are TGTGCCAGCAGTGAGAAAGCGGACGGGGGTGAGCAGTTCTTC. The chain has TRBV6-4 and TRBJ2-1, with D perhaps matching TRBD2 (6 bases). Trimming removed 3 bases from V and 9 bases from J, with 15 bases in between. This CDR3 region has 14 residues. Germline CDR1 MRHNA, CDR2 SNTAGT.

In nucleotides, the CDR3 is TGCAGTGCTAGTGAGGCAGGCTTACAAGAGACCCAGTACTTC. Translating it yields CSASEAGLQETQYF. This sequence joins TRBV20-1 and TRBJ2-5; D call uncertain. V was pared by 3 bases and J by 2 bases, with 13 bases between. Germline V gene lookup returns CDR1 DFQATT and CDR2 SNEGSKA (reference sequence). The CDR3 runs to 14 residues.

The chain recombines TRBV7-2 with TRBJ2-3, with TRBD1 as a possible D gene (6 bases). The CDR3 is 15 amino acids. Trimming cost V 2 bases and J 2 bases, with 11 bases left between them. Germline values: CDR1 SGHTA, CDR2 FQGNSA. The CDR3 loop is CASSLQTGPTDTQYF. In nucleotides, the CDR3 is TGTGCCAGCAGCTTACAGACAGGTCCCACAGATACGCAGTATTTT. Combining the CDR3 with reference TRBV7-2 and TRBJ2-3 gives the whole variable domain GAGVSQSPSNKVTEKGKDVELRCDPISGHTALYWYRQSLGQGLEFLIYFQGNSAPDKSGLPSDRFSAERTGGSVSTLTIQRTQQEDSAVYLCASSLQTGPTDTQYFGPGTRLTVL.

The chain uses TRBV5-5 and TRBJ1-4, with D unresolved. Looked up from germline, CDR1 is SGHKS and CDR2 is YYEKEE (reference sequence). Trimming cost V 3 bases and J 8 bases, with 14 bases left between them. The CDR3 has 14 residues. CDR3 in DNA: TGTGCCAGCAGCTATCGAGGCCGGGAGGAAAAACTGTTTTTT. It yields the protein CASSYRGREEKLFF.

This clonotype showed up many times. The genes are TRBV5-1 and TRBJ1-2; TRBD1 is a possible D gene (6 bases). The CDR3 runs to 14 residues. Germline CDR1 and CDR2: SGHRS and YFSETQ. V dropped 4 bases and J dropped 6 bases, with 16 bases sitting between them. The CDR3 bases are TGCGCCAGCAGCCCAGGGGTCCCCTGGGATGGCTACACCTTC. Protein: CASSPGVPWDGYTF.

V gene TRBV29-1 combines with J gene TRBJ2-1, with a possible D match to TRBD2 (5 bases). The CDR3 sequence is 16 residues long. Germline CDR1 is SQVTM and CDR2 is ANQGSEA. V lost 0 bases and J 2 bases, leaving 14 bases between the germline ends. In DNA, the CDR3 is TGCAGCGTTGAAGATTCAGGTACTAGGGCCTACAATGAGCAGTTCTTC. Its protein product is CSVEDSGTRAYNEQFF.